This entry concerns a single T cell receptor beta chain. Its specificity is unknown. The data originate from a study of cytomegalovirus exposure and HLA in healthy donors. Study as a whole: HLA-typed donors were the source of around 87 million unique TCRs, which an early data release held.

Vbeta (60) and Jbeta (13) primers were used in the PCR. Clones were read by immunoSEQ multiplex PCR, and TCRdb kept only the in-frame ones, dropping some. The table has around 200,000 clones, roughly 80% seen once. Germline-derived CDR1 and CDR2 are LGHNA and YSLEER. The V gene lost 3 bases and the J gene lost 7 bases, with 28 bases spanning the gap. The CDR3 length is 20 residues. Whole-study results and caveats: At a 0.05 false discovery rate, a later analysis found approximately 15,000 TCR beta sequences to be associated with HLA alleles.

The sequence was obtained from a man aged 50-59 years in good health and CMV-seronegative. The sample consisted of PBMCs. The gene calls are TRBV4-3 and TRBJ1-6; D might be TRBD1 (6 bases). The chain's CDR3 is CASSQSIQGVVPTGNSPLHF. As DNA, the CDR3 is TGCGCCAGCAGCCAGTCCATACAGGGTGTCGTACCGACGGGCAATTCACCCCTCCACTTT.